This T cell receptor (beta chain) was obtained from a study of shared clonotypes between healthy human individuals. Here immunoSEQ multiplex PCR was the method, and the copy in TCRdb shows in-frame clones only, minus some. The sample yields around 430,000 clones, around 79% seen once. The CDR3 contains 12 residues. Germline V lookup: CDR1 SNHLY, CDR2 FYNNEI. V dropped 1 base and J dropped 9 bases, with 8 bases sitting between them. The sequence was obtained from a woman aged 40 to 50 in good health. Some clones in this sample may be carry-over from other donors' samples. The specimen sequenced was PBMCs. The V call is TRBV2, the J call TRBJ2-3; D gene unclear. CDR3 nucleotides: TGTGCCAGCAGTGAAGAGGCCGGGACGCAGTATTTT. Protein product: CASSEEAGTQYF. Complete variable domain (other parts from reference TRBV2 and TRBJ2-3): EPEVTQTPSHQVTQMGQEVILRCVPISNHLYFYWYRQILGQKVEFLVSFYNNEISEKSEIFDDQFSVERPDGSNFTLKIRSTKLEDSAMYFCASSEEAGTQYFGPGTRLTVL.